Described below is a single T cell receptor beta chain sequence and its context. Its target is unknown. These data come from a study of beta chain features in type 1 diabetes. Study observations and caveats: There was a moderate but significant shortening of TCRB CDR3s in all four CD4+ subsets of Type 1 diabetes patients. More deletions and fewer insertions at VDJ junctions were found in patients with type 1 diabetes. TCRB repertoires of naive, central memory and Treg cells appeared more similar among patients than among healthy donors.

Germline CDR1 reads SGHNT; CDR2 reads YYREEE (reference sequence). The length of the CDR3 is 16 residues. V was pared by 4 bases and J by 4 bases, with 9 bases of the junction left unmatched. Sequencing targeted expressed TCRB transcripts, as all isolated RNA had been reverse transcribed. Sequenced by immunoSEQ multiplex PCR; TCRdb stores in-frame clones only, minus some. The repertoire holds about 220,000 clones, with roughly 11% as singletons. It was via CD45RO/CCR7/CD25/CD127/CD95/CD27 that CD4+ naive, central memory, regulatory and stem cell-like memory cells were sorted. The rearrangement joins TRBV5-4 to TRBJ2-3; 10 bases are a match to TRBD2. The specimen sequenced was central memory CD4+ T cells from blood. This clonotype originated in a young man in good health. CDR3 sequence (DNA): TGTGCCAGCAGCCGGACTAGCGGAGGGCGGGCAGATACGCAGTATTTT. Translation gives CASSRTSGGRADTQYF.